The sequence of this T cell receptor beta chain was determined in a study of cytomegalovirus exposure and HLA in healthy donors. Findings and limits, study-wide: Analysis was carried out at a later point, and it linked a missense DCLRE1C variant to TCR beta V- and J-gene trimming. Per published accounts, TCR beta sequences correctly predicted the HLA-A and HLA-B alleles of most subjects. Later analysis revealed greater clonal expansion in HLA-associated TCR beta chains than in equally common others.

As concerns this clone: Its target is not known.

Vbeta (60) and Jbeta (13) primers were used in the PCR. Methods used by the authors: Per a later analysis, the number of unique TCR beta chains was about 80 million, of which 9 million to 14 million were shared. Sequenced by immunoSEQ multiplex PCR; TCRdb stores in-frame clones only, minus some. V and J calls plus clone size are reproduced from that table; the DNA served to infer D and trimming. Here the sample spans 200,000 or so clones, roughly three quarters being singletons. This CDR3 spans 14 amino acids. Germline CDR1 SEHNR, CDR2 FQNEAQ (reference sequence). Between the trimmed V and J ends, which lost 1 base and 0 bases, there was a span of 7 bases.

The chain recombines TRBV7-9 with TRBJ2-7, with a possible D match to TRBD2 (6 bases). Material for sequencing was PBMCs. The TCR comes from a man over 45 in good health and CMV-seronegative. CDR3 residues: CASSLGGDSYEQYF. Written as DNA, the CDR3 is TGTGCCAGCAGCTTAGGGGGGGACTCCTACGAGCAGTACTTC.